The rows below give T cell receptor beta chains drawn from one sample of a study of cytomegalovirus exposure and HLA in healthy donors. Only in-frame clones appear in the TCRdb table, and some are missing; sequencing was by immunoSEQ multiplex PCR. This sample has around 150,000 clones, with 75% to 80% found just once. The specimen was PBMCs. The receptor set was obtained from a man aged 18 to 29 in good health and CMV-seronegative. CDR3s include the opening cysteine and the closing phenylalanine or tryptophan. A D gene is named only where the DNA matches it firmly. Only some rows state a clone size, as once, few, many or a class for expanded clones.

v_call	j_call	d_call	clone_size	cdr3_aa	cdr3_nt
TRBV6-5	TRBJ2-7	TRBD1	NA	CASSPLGQGYEQYF	TGTGCCAGCAGTCCCCTCGGACAGGGGTACGAGCAGTACTTC
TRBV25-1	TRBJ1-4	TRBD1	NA	CASSRHRGGNEKLFF	TGTGCCAGCAGTAGGCACAGGGGGGGTAATGAAAAACTGTTTTTT
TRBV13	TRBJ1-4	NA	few	CASSLGIFLRDSGNEKLFF	TGTGCCAGCAGCTTAGGCATCTTTCTACGGGACTCCGGGAATGAAAAACTGTTTTTT
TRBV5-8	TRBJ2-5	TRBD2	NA	CASSLGTSGQETQYF	TGTGCCAGCAGCCTGGGGACTAGCGGACAAGAGACCCAGTACTTC
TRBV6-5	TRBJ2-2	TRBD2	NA	CASSYLAGGGGELFF	TGTGCCAGCAGTTACCTAGCGGGAGGAGGCGGGGAGCTGTTTTTT
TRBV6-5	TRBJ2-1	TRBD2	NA	CASSSRLAGAYNEQFF	TGTGCCAGCAGTTCCCGACTAGCGGGGGCCTACAATGAGCAGTTCTTC
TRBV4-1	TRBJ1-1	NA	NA	CASSQDGQGRAFF	TGCGCCAGCAGCCAAGACGGGCAGGGGAGAGCTTTCTTT
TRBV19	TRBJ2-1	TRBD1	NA	CASGQDLYNEQFF	TGTGCCAGTGGACAGGACCTCTACAATGAGCAGTTCTTC
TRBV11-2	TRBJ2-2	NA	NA	CASSLLSAGELFF	TGTGCCAGCAGCTTATTATCAGCCGGGGAGCTGTTTTTT
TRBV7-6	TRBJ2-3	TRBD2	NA	CASSARTSGSDPDTQYF	TGTGCCAGCAGCGCCCGGACTAGCGGGAGTGATCCAGATACGCAGTATTTT
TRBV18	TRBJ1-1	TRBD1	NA	CASSPTGGTTEAFF	TGTGCCAGCTCACCGACAGGGGGCACCACTGAAGCTTTCTTT
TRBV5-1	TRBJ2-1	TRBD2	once	CASSLAGLAGGGSYNEQFF	TGCGCCAGCAGCTTGGCTGGACTAGCGGGAGGGGGGTCCTACAATGAGCAGTTCTTC
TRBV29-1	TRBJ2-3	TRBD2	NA	CSVESAGGGTGTQYF	TGCAGCGTTGAATCGGCGGGGGGCGGCACAGGTACGCAGTATTTT
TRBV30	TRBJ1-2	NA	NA	CAWSAPGGLNYGYTF	TGTGCCTGGAGTGCCCCGGGGGGGCTCAACTATGGCTACACCTTC
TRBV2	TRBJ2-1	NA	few	CASSVNREGEQFF	TGTGCCAGCAGTGTTAACAGGGAGGGGGAGCAGTTCTTC
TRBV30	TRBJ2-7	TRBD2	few	CAWSVQLAGRGEQYF	TGTGCCTGGAGTGTACAACTAGCGGGGAGAGGAGAGCAGTACTTC
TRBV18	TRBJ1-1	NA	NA	CASSRLQRNTEAFF	TGTGCCAGCTCACGCCTCCAGCGGAACACTGAAGCTTTCTTT
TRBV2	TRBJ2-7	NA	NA	CASTKVLDEQYF	TGTGCCAGCACCAAGGTCCTAGACGAGCAGTACTTC
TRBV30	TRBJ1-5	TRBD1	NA	CAWSTGGLRPQHF	TGTGCCTGGAGTACAGGGGGGCTACGGCCCCAGCATTTT
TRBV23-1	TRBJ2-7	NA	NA	CASSPTRTGGAYEQYF	TGCGCCAGCAGCCCCACCCGGACAGGCGGGGCCTACGAGCAGTACTTC
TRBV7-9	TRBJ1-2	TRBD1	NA	CASSLDRGFKGYTF	TGTGCCAGCAGCTTAGACAGGGGGTTTAAAGGCTACACCTTC
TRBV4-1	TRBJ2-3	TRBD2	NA	CASSLGLAGPRTDTQYF	TGCGCCAGCAGCCTGGGACTAGCGGGCCCGCGCACCGATACGCAGTATTTT
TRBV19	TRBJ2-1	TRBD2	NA	CASTIGLAVPTYNEQFF	TGTGCCAGTACTATCGGACTAGCGGTTCCAACCTACAATGAGCAGTTCTTC
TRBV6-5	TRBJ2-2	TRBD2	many	CASSYETSGSTGELFF	TGTGCCAGCAGTTACGAGACTAGCGGGAGCACCGGGGAGCTGTTTTTT
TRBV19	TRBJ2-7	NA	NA	CASRWTGGEDEQYF	TGTGCCAGTAGATGGACGGGGGGCGAAGACGAGCAGTACTTC
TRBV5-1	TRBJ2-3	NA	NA	CASSLGQITDTQYF	TGCGCCAGCAGCTTGGGACAGATCACAGATACGCAGTATTTT
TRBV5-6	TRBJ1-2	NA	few	CASSLSGSNYGYTF	TGTGCCAGCAGCTTAAGCGGTTCTAACTATGGCTACACCTTC
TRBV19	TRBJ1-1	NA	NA	CASTKTATEAFF	TGTGCCAGTACCAAGACAGCCACTGAAGCTTTCTTT
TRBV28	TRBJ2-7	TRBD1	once	CASSPWTGGTYEQYF	TGTGCCAGCAGTCCATGGACAGGGGGCACCTACGAGCAGTACTTC
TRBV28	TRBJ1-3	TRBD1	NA	CASSPRGALGDRDTIYF	TGTGCCAGCAGTCCCCGGGGCGCATTGGGGGACAGGGACACCATATATTTT
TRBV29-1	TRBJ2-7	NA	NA	CSVALDRHPPQYF	TGCAGCGTTGCCCTCGACAGGCATCCCCCGCAGTACTTC
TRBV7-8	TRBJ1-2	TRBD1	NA	CASSPVIITGGSDYGYTF	TGTGCCAGCAGCCCCGTAATCATCACAGGGGGCTCGGATTATGGCTACACCTTC
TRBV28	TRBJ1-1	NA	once	CASIGGGRGTEAFF	TGTGCCAGCATCGGGGGTGGGCGGGGGACTGAAGCTTTCTTT
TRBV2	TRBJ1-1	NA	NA	CASSEALYRLMNTEAFF	TGTGCCAGCAGCGAGGCCCTATATAGACTCATGAACACTGAAGCTTTCTTT
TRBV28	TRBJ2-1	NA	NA	CASSLFYPGDEQFF	TGTGCCAGCAGTTTATTCTACCCGGGAGATGAGCAGTTCTTC
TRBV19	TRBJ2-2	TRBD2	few	CASSMVAGVNTGELFF	TGTGCCAGTAGTATGGTAGCGGGAGTTAACACCGGGGAGCTGTTTTTT
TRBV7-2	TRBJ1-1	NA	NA	CASSLGRAAFF	TGTGCCAGCAGCTTAGGGAGAGCCGCTTTCTTT
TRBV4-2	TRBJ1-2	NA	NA	CASSQGREGFGYTF	TGTGCCAGCAGCCAAGGACGGGAGGGGTTTGGCTACACCTTC
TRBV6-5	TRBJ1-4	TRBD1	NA	CASSSDRQGAEEKLFF	TGTGCCAGCAGTTCAGACAGACAGGGGGCAGAGGAAAAACTGTTTTTT
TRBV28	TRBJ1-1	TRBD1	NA	CASSSDRANTEAFF	TGTGCCAGCAGTTCCGACAGGGCGAACACTGAAGCTTTCTTT
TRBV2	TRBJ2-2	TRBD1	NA	CASRETGVHFGELFF	TGTGCCAGCAGAGAGACAGGGGTTCATTTCGGGGAGCTGTTTTTT
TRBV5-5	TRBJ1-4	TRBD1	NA	CASSRTPLGGQLNEKLFF	TGTGCCAGCAGCCGAACACCCCTGGGGGGACAGCTTAATGAAAAACTGTTTTTT
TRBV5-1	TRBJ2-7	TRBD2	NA	CASSLTSGNEQYF	TGCGCCAGCAGCCTAACCAGCGGGAACGAGCAGTACTTC
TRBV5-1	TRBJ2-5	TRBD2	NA	CASSLNGGVRAQYF	TGCGCCAGCAGCTTAAACGGGGGGGTTCGGGCCCAGTACTTC
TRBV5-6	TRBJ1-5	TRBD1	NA	CASSSRGDGNQPQHF	TGTGCCAGCAGCAGCAGGGGGGACGGCAATCAGCCCCAGCATTTT
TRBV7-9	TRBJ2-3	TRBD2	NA	CASRTSGSTDTQYF	TGTGCCAGCAGGACTAGCGGTAGCACAGATACGCAGTATTTT